This T cell receptor (beta chain) is from a study of tumor-infiltrating lymphocytes in primary liver carcinoma. General study findings and limits: It was observed that only about 7-25% of the top clones appeared in every one of the five tumor regions. Overlap between tumor regions exceeded overlap of tumor with adjacent tissue or blood.

Comments on this clonotype: Its antigen remains unknown. The junction departs from germline at one end; a sequencing error may be responsible.

The authors made TCR beta cDNA from approximately 500 ng total RNA with a constant-region primer. Slightly modified ARM-PCR served as the procedure for the TCR beta libraries. These libraries came from three rounds of nested multiplex PCR. Two initial PCR rounds of around 9 cycles each paired TRBV1-TRBV30 forward primers with a C-beta reverse primer. TCRdb independently ran MiXCR on the multiplex PCR reads; one entry per CDR3 protein. The table has about 130,000 distinct CDR3 sequences, 64% seen once. The CDR3 is 12 amino acids. Germline CDR1 and CDR2: MNHNY and SVGAGI (reference sequence). The approximately 17-34 mg bulk tissue piece was not sorted before simultaneous RNA and DNA extraction.

The origin of this receptor is a woman aged 55-69 years with primary liver carcinoma and hepatitis B virus infection. The V and J genes are TRBV6-6 and TRBJ1-1, with unresolved D. Sequenced input: liver tumor tissue from sampling region 3. The subset denotes: tumor region T3, left-lateral pole. Here the CDR3 reads CASSQTITEASF. The DNA for the CDR3 is TGTGCCAGCAGTCAAACGATAACTGAAGCTTCCTTT.